The entry below describes one T cell receptor beta chain. What it binds is not known. This record comes from a study of cytomegalovirus exposure and HLA in healthy donors. For the study at large: A previous analysis identified 100 million to 120 million unique TCR beta sequences derived from roughly 180 million T cells.

Both 60 Vbeta primers and 13 Jbeta primers went into the PCR. Generated by immunoSEQ multiplex PCR, the TCRdb table keeps only in-frame clones and is missing some. The top ten hold 1.5% to 2% of the sample, which has 150,000 or so clones, approximately 73% seen once. Likely unrecorded immune exposures existed in these nominally healthy donors. Study-wide results and limits: What a later analysis showed was that several of the most significant clusters appeared linked to common viral pathogens. After further analysis at a later stage, roughly 15,000 TCR beta sequences were associated with HLA alleles at 0.05 false discovery rate.

The sequence derives from a woman under 30 in good health and CMV-seronegative. Input material: PBMCs.

DNA of the CDR3: TGTGCCAGCAGCTTAAACGGCGGGGCAACCTACAATGAGCAGTTCTTC. Encoded protein: CASSLNGGATYNEQFF. J is TRBJ2-1 and V is TRBV7-3, with D possibly TRBD2 on 6 matching bases. The CDR3 extends over 16 amino acids. V lost 1 base and J lost 2, with 12 bases in between. The germline V gene has CDR1 SGHTA and CDR2 FQGTGA.